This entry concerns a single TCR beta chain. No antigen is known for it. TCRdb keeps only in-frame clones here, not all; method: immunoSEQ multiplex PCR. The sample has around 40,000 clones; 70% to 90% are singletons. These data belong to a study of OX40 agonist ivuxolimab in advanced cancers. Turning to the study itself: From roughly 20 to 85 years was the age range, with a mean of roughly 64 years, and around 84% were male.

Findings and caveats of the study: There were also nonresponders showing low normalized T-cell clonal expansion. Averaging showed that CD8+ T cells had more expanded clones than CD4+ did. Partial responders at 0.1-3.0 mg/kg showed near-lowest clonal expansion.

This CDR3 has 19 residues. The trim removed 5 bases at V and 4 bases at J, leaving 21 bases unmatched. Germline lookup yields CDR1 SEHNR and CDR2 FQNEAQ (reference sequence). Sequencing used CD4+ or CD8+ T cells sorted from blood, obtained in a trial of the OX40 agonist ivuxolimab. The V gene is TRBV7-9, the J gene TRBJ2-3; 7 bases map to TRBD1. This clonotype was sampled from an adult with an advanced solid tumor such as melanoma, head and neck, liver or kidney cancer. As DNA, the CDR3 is TGTGCCAGCAGCACCCGACAGGGATTCGGAGTAGTCGGGCCAGATACGCAGTATTTT. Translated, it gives CASSTRQGFGVVGPDTQYF.